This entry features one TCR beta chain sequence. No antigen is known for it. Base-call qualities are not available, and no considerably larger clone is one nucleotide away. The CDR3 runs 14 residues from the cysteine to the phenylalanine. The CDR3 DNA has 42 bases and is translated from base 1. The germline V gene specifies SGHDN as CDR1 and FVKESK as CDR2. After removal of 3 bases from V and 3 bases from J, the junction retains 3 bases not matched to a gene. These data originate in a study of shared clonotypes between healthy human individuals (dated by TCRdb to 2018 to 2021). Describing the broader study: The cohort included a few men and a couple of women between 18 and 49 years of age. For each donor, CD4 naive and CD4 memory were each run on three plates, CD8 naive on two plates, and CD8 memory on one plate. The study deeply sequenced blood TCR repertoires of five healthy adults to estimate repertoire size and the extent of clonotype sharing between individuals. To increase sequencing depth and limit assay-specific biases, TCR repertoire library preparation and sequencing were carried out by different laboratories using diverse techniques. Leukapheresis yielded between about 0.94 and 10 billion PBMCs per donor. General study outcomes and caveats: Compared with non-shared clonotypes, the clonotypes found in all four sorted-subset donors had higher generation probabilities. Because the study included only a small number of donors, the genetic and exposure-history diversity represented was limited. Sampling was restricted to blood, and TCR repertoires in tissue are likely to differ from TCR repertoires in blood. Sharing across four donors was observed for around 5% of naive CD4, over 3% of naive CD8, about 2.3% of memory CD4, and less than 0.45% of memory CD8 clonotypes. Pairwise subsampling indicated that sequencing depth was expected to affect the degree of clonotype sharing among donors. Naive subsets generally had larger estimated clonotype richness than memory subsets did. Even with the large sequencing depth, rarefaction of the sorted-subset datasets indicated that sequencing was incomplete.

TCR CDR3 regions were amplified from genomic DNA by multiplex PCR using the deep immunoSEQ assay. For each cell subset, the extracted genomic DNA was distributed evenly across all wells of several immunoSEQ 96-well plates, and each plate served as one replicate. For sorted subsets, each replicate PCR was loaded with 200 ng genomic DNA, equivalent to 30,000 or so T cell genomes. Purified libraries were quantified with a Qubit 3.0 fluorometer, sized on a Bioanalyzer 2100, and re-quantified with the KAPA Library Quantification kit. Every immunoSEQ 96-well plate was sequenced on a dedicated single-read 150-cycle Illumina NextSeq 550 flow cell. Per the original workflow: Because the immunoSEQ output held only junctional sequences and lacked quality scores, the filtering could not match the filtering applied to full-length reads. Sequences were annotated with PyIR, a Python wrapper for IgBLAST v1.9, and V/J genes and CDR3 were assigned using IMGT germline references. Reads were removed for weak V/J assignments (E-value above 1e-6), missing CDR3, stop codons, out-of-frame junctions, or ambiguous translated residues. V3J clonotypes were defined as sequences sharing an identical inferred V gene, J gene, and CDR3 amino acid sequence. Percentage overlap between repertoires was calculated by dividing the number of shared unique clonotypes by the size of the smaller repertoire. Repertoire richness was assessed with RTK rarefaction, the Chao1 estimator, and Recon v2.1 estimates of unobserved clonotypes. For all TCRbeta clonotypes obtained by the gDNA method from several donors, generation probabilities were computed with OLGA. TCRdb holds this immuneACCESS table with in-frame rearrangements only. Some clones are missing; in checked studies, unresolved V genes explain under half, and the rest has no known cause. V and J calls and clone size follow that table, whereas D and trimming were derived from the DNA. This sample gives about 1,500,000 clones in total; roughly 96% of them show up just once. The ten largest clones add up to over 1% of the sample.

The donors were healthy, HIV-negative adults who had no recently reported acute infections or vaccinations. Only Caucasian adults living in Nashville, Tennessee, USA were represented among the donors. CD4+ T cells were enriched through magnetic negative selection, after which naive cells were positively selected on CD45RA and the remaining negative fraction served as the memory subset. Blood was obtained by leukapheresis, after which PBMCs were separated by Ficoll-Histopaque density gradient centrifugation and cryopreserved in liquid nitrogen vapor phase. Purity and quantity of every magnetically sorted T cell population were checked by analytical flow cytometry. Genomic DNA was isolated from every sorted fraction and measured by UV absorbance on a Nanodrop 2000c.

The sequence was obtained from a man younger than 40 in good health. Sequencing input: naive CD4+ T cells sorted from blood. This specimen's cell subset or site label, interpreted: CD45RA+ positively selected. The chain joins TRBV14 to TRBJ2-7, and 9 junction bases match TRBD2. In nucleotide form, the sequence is TGTGCCAGCAGCCATAGCGGGAGTCTCTACGAGCAGTACTTC. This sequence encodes CASSHSGSLYEQYF.